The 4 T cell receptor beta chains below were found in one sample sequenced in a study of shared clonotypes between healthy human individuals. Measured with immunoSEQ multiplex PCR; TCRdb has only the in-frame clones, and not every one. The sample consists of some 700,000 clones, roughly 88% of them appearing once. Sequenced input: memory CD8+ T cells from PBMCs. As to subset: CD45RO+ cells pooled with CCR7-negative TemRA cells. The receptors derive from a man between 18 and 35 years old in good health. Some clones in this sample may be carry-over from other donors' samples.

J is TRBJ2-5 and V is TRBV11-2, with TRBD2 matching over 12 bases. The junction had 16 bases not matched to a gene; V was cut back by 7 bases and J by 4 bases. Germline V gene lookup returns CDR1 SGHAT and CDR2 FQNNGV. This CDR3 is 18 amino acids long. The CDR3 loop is CASTTPTSGSKFRETQYF. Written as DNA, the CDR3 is TGTGCCAGCACCACTCCGACTAGCGGGAGTAAGTTTCGAGAGACCCAGTACTTC.

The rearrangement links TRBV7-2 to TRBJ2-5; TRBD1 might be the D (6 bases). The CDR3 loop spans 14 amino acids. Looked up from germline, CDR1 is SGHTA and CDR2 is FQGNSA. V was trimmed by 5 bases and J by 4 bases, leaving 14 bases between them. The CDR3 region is CASSLSFRGETQYF. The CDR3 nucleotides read TGTGCCAGCAGCCTCTCGTTCAGGGGAGAGACCCAGTACTTC.

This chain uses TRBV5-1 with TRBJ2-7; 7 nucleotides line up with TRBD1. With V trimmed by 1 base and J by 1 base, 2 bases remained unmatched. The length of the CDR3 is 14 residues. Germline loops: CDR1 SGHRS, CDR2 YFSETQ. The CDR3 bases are TGCGCCAGCAGCTTGTCGGGACAGTCCTACGAGCAGTACTTC. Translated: CASSLSGQSYEQYF.

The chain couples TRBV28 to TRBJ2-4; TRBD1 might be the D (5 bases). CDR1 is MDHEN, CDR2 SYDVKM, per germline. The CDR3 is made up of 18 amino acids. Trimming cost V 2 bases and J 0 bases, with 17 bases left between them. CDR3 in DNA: TGTGCCAGCAGTTTAATCGGCAGGACAAGCCTAGCCAAAAACATTCAGTACTTC. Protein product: CASSLIGRTSLAKNIQYF.